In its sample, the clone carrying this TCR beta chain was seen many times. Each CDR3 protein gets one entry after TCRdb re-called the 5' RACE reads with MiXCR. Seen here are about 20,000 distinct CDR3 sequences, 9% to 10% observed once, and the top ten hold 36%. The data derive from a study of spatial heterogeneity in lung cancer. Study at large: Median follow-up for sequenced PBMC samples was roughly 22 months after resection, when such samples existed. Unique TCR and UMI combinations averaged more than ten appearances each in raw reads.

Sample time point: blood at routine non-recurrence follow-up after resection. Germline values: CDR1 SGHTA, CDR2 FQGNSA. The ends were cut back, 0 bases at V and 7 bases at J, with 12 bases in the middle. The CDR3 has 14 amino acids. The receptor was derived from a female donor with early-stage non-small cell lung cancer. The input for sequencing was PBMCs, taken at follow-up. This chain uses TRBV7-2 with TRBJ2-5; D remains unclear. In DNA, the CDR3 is TGTGCCAGCAGCTTAGCCCAAACCCGGGTGACCCAGTACTTC. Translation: CASSLAQTRVTQYF. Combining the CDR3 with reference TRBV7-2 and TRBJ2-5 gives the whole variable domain GAGVSQSPSNKVTEKGKDVELRCDPISGHTALYWYRQSLGQGLEFLIYFQGNSAPDKSGLPSDRFSAERTGGSVSTLTIQRTQQEDSAVYLCASSLAQTRVTQYFGPGTRLLVL.